This TCR beta chain derives from a study of beta chain features in type 1 diabetes. Study at large: Examined across all samples were over 85 million sorted cells. Overall study findings and caveats: Moderate yet significant TCRB CDR3 shortening was seen in Type 1 diabetes patients in all four CD4+ subsets.

V dropped 6 bases and J dropped 0 bases, with 18 bases sitting between them. From germline, CDR1 is KGHSH and CDR2 LQKENI. The CDR3 extends over 16 amino acids. Sorting of CD4+ naive, central memory, regulatory and stem cell-like memory cells was performed via CD45RO/CCR7/CD25/CD127/CD95/CD27. This clone showed up just a few times. What it recognizes is unknown. The authors reverse transcribed all of the isolated RNA, so sequencing captured expressed TCRB transcripts. Assay used: immunoSEQ multiplex PCR; TCRdb lists only in-frame clones, some missing. The table shows a few hundred thousand clones, with roughly 14% occurring only once.

This chain connects TRBV18 to TRBJ2-7, with D possibly matching TRBD2 (6 bases). Sequenced material: naive CD4+ T cells from blood. The origin of this receptor is a woman aged 18-35 years with type 1 diabetes. The CDR3 region is CASSQIPLAASYEQYF. CDR3 coding DNA: TGTGCCAGCTCGCAGATTCCACTAGCAGCCTCCTACGAGCAGTACTTC. Complete variable domain (other parts from reference TRBV18 and TRBJ2-7): NAGVMQNPRHLVRRRGQEARLRCSPMKGHSHVYWYRQLPEEGLKFMVYLQKENIIDESGMPKERFSAEFPKEGPSILRIQQVVRGDSAAYFCASSQIPLAASYEQYFGPGTRLTVT.